Each of the 30 T cell receptor beta chains below was sequenced from the same sample in a study of cytomegalovirus exposure and HLA in healthy donors. Primers included in the PCR were 60 Vbeta and 13 Jbeta primers. Here immunoSEQ multiplex PCR was the method, and the copy in TCRdb shows in-frame clones only, minus some. The sample gives over 85,000 clones, under 9% of which show up once; about 2.3% is in the top ten. Sequenced input: PBMCs. The receptors were gathered from a man in his fifties or sixties in good health and CMV-seronegative.

This clone has a handful of counts. The rearrangement uses TRBV6-5 and TRBJ1-3; D unresolved. The length of the CDR3 is 14 residues. In germline, CDR1 is MNHEY, CDR2 SVGAGI. V lost 6 bases, J lost 2 bases, and 11 bases lay in between. CDR3 DNA: TGTGCCAGCAGACGGAGAAGTACTGGAAACACCATATATTTT. Translation: CASRRRSTGNTIYF.

The chain joins TRBV19 to TRBJ1-5; TRBD1 matches 8 bases. The ends lost 6 bases at V and 0 bases at J; junction bases unmatched: 7. Germline CDR1 is LNHDA and CDR2 is SQIVND (reference sequence). The CDR3 has 16 residues. CDR3 in DNA: TGTGCCAGTAGACCCTGGACAGGGAGTAGCAATCAGCCCCAGCATTTT. Translation gives CASRPWTGSSNQPQHF.

The chain combines TRBV18 with TRBJ1-1; D call uncertain. The V gene lost 3 bases and the J gene lost 3 bases, with 8 bases spanning the gap. There are 13 residues in the CDR3. The germline gives CDR1 KGHSH, CDR2 LQKENI. The CDR3 bases are TGTGCCAGCTCACCTGGTGCGGACACTGAAGCTTTCTTT. It yields the protein CASSPGADTEAFF.

This clone occurred a few times. The chain recombines TRBV6-1 with TRBJ1-5, with 10 nucleotides matching TRBD1. The V gene's germline CDR1 is MNHNS and CDR2 SASEGT. The V and J ends lost 5 bases and 2 bases, in that order; junction bases with no gene match: 3. The CDR3 consists of 15 residues. CDR3 sequence reads: CASSPDRGGNQPQHF. In DNA form, the CDR3 reads TGTGCCAGCAGTCCGGACAGGGGGGGCAATCAGCCCCAGCATTTT.

CDR3 nucleotide sequence: TGTGCCAGCAGTGAGATGACAGGGTCAACTAATGAAAAACTGTTTTTT. Residues: CASSEMTGSTNEKLFF. The V gene is TRBV6-1, the J gene TRBJ1-4; 7 positions agree with TRBD1. This CDR3 has 16 residues. Germline V lookup: CDR1 MNHNS, CDR2 SASEGT. V shed 3 bases, J shed 0 bases, and the junction held 4 bases outside the gene matches.

This clone came up a few times. The chain links TRBV5-5 to TRBJ1-5; D gene uncertain. CDR1 is SGHKS and CDR2 is YYEKEE in the germline V gene (reference sequence). V lost 7 bases and J lost 6, with 14 bases in between. The CDR3 is 13 amino acids. The CDR3 here is CASARDLAQPQHF. The CDR3 DNA sequence: TGTGCCAGCGCGCGGGATTTAGCTCAGCCCCAGCATTTT.

The chain carries TRBV30 and TRBJ1-1, with 7 bases fitting TRBD1. Germline V CDR1 and CDR2: GTSNPN, SVGIG (reference sequence). The V and J ends lost 3 bases and 5 bases, in that order; junction bases with no gene match: 9. This CDR3 contains 14 residues. DNA for the CDR3: TGTGCCTGGAGATACAGGGGAAGGGGTACTGAAGCTTTCTTT. Protein product: CAWRYRGRGTEAFF.

This clone was recorded a few times. The chain links TRBV29-1 to TRBJ2-2, with D tentatively TRBD1 (5 bases). Trimming removed 7 bases from V and 5 bases from J, with 11 bases in between. The CDR3 length is 12 residues. The V gene's germline CDR1 is SQVTM and CDR2 ANQGSEA. In DNA, the CDR3 is TGCAGCGGTACCCAGGGTACCGGGGAGCTGTTTTTT. This gives the protein CSGTQGTGELFF.

J is TRBJ2-1 and V is TRBV19; 13 nucleotides match TRBD2. Unmatched junction bases numbered 9, after V lost 5 bases and J lost 8 bases. The CDR3 is made up of 16 amino acids. The V gene's germline CDR1 is LNHDA and CDR2 SQIVND (reference sequence). The CDR3 loop is CASSQTGTSGVDEQFF. CDR3 nucleotide sequence: TGTGCCAGTAGTCAGACCGGGACTAGCGGGGTCGATGAGCAGTTCTTC.

The chain uses TRBV7-9 and TRBJ2-2; 8 bases are a match to TRBD2. Germline V gene lookup returns CDR1 SEHNR and CDR2 FQNEAQ (reference sequence). Trimming removed 4 bases from V and 0 bases from J; junction bases left unmatched: 4. The CDR3 sequence is 16 residues long. The chain's CDR3 is CASSSPAGANTGELFF. For the CDR3, the DNA is TGTGCCAGCAGCTCCCCAGCGGGGGCGAACACCGGGGAGCTGTTTTTT.

This rearrangement joins TRBV19 to TRBJ1-1, with unresolved D. The CDR3 contains 14 residues. Germline CDR1 and CDR2: LNHDA and SQIVND (reference sequence). The V end was cut by 1 base, the J end by 4 bases, with 10 bases between. The DNA of the CDR3 is TGTGCCAGTAGTATAGGCCCCGGGGTCACTGAAGCTTTCTTT. Its protein is CASSIGPGVTEAFF.

In this sample, this clone turned up a few times. The chain combines TRBV18 with TRBJ2-3; D not certain. Trimming took off 4 bases at V and 2 bases at J, with 7 bases between the two ends. Germline V lookup: CDR1 KGHSH, CDR2 LQKENI. CDR3 length equals 13 residues. CDR3: CASSLASTDTQYF. The CDR3 coding sequence is TGTGCCAGCTCACTGGCCTCCACAGATACGCAGTATTTT. Full variable domain (outside the CDR3, taken from reference TRBV18 and TRBJ2-3): NAGVMQNPRHLVRRRGQEARLRCSPMKGHSHVYWYRQLPEEGLKFMVYLQKENIIDESGMPKERFSAEFPKEGPSILRIQQVVRGDSAAYFCASSLASTDTQYFGPGTRLTVL.

The gene calls are TRBV9 and TRBJ2-1, with 13 nucleotides matching TRBD2. This CDR3 is built from 15 residues. Germline V gene sequence: CDR1 SGDLS, CDR2 YYNGEE. V shed 4 bases and J 10 bases; nucleotides not matched to a gene: 8. CDR3 in amino acids: CASSFGLAGDREQFF. CDR3 coding DNA: TGTGCCAGCAGCTTTGGACTAGCGGGAGATCGGGAGCAGTTCTTC.

The chain links TRBV14 to TRBJ2-1; 12 bases align to TRBD2. Looked up from germline, CDR1 is SGHDN and CDR2 is FVKESK. V lost 3 bases to trimming and J lost 4 bases; unmatched junction nucleotides: 7. This CDR3 region has 17 residues. CDR3: CASSHELLAGGYNEQFF. The CDR3 DNA is TGTGCCAGCAGCCACGAGTTACTAGCGGGGGGATACAATGAGCAGTTCTTC.

This clone was observed a few times. The V call is TRBV2, the J call TRBJ1-2, with a tentative D call TRBD1 (6 bases). Germline CDR1 is SNHLY and CDR2 is FYNNEI. This CDR3 has 12 residues. With 3 bases removed from V and 6 bases from J, the gap between germline ends came to 8 bases. The CDR3 loop reads CASSERGHGYTF. The CDR3, as DNA: TGTGCCAGCAGTGAGCGGGGGCATGGCTACACCTTC.

V is TRBV19 and J is TRBJ1-1, with D possibly TRBD1 on 6 matching bases. The CDR3 has 13 amino acids. In germline, CDR1 is LNHDA, CDR2 SQIVND (reference sequence). V was pared by 10 bases and J by 2 bases, with 14 bases between. CDR3 residues: CATQRGRNTEAFF. CDR3 bases: TGTGCCACCCAGCGGGGGCGCAACACTGAAGCTTTCTTT.

This clone was counted a few times. CDR3 bases: TGTGCCAGCAGTTACCTCGCGGGCCCCTACGAGCAGTACTTC. It is translated as CASSYLAGPYEQYF. This rearrangement joins TRBV6-5 to TRBJ2-7; weak D call: TRBD2 (5 bases). The CDR3 covers 14 residues. CDR1 is MNHEY, CDR2 SVGAGI, per germline. With 2 bases removed from V and 2 bases from J, the gap between germline ends came to 10 bases.

The chain recombines TRBV27 with TRBJ1-6; D may be TRBD1 (6 bases). V was cut by 4 bases and J by 8 bases, with 15 bases left in between. The CDR3 is 15 residues long. Germline V gene data show CDR1 as MNHEY and CDR2 as SMNVEV (reference sequence). The CDR3 sequence: CASSSRGDTYSPLHF. The CDR3 bases are TGTGCCAGCAGTTCCCGGGGGGACACTTATTCACCCCTCCACTTT.

Only a few counts were recorded for this clone. The sample has other DNA sequences that encode this CDR3 too. The chain joins TRBV5-4 to TRBJ2-1; 9 bases agree with TRBD1. CDR3 length: 15 residues. Trimming at V came to 4 bases and at J to 1 base, leaving 3 bases not matched to a gene. Germline V gene lookup returns CDR1 SGHNT and CDR2 YYREEE (reference sequence). CDR3 DNA sequence: TGTGCCAGCAGCCCGGGACAGGGTTCCTACAATGAGCAGTTCTTC. Amino acid sequence: CASSPGQGSYNEQFF.

Only a few counts were recorded for this clone. The rearrangement uses TRBV7-9 and TRBJ2-1, with D possibly matching TRBD2 (6 bases). Germline CDR1 is SEHNR and CDR2 is FQNEAQ (reference sequence). Trimming left V 5 bases short and J 1 base short, with 9 bases between. The CDR3 length is 14 residues. Here the CDR3 reads CASSHGTSYNEQFF. CDR3 sequence (DNA): TGTGCCAGCAGCCACGGGACTTCCTACAATGAGCAGTTCTTC.

This clone appeared a few times. The chain recombines TRBV10-3 with TRBJ2-2; 7 positions match TRBD2. Germline V lookup: CDR1 ENHRY, CDR2 SYGVKD. V was clipped by 7 bases and J by 1 base; unmatched bases: 3. The CDR3 extends over 14 amino acids. The DNA for the CDR3 is TGTGCCATCAAGAGGGAGGGGAACACCGGGGAGCTGTTTTTT. Translating gives CAIKREGNTGELFF.

This clone turned up a few times. The chain carries TRBV4-1 and TRBJ2-7; the D gene is possibly TRBD2 (6 bases). Trimming left V 3 bases short and J 1 base short, with 7 bases between. This CDR3 has 13 residues. The germline CDR1 and CDR2 sequences are MGHRA and YSYEKL. Here the CDR3 DNA reads TGCGCCAGCAGCCAGGGGGGATCCTACGAGCAGTACTTC. Amino acids: CASSQGGSYEQYF.

This clone has only a few counts. The V and J genes are TRBV15 and TRBJ1-2; TRBD1 matches 9 bases. The V segment lost 4 bases and the J segment 8 bases; nucleotides outside the gene matches: 5. CDR1 and CDR2 from the germline V gene are LNHNV and YYDKDF (reference sequence). This CDR3 has 13 residues. The CDR3 DNA reads TGTGCCACCAGCACACAGGGGGCGTTCGGCTACACCTTC. Its protein product is CATSTQGAFGYTF.

The rearrangement joins TRBV6-1 to TRBJ2-2; TRBD1 agrees at 8 bases. Looked up from germline, CDR1 is MNHNS and CDR2 is SASEGT. J gave up 6 bases and V 0 bases, and 3 bases lay outside the gene matches. CDR3 length: 15 residues. The CDR3 protein is CASSEADRGSGELFF. CDR3 bases: TGTGCCAGCAGTGAAGCTGACAGGGGCTCCGGGGAGCTGTTTTTT.

This chain connects TRBV5-1 to TRBJ2-2; 7 positions agree with TRBD1. V was clipped by 4 bases and J by 5 bases; unmatched bases: 11. This CDR3 has 16 residues. CDR1 is SGHRS, CDR2 YFSETQ, per germline. DNA for the CDR3: TGCGCCAGCAGCCGGATCACAGGGGCCGGGACCGGGGAGCTGTTTTTT. Its translation: CASSRITGAGTGELFF. Full variable domain (outside the CDR3, taken from reference TRBV5-1 and TRBJ2-2): KAGVTQTPRYLIKTRGQQVTLSCSPISGHRSVSWYQQTPGQGLQFLFEYFSETQRNKGNFPGRFSGRQFSNSRSEMNVSTLELGDSALYLCASSRITGAGTGELFFGEGSRLTVL.

In its sample, this clone was seen a few times. The V call is TRBV27, the J call TRBJ1-6, with 11 bases lining up with TRBD1. The V gene's germline CDR1 is MNHEY and CDR2 SMNVEV (reference sequence). J lost 13 bases, V lost 2 bases, and 16 bases had no gene match. CDR3 length equals 18 residues. CDR3 residues: CASSLNRGPGQGDLPLHF. The CDR3 DNA is TGTGCCAGCAGTTTAAACAGGGGACCGGGACAGGGGGATTTGCCCCTCCACTTT.

This clone showed up just a few times. This chain connects TRBV28 to TRBJ1-2; TRBD1 matches 8 bases. This CDR3 has 13 residues. J lost 1 base, V lost 7 bases, and 2 bases had no gene match. Germline CDR1 MDHEN, CDR2 SYDVKM. CDR3 sequence (DNA): TGTGCCAGCACCAGGGGGCTTAACTATGGCTACACCTTC. Amino acid sequence: CASTRGLNYGYTF.

V usage is TRBV20-1 and J usage is TRBJ2-7; D remains unclear. CDR3 size: 11 residues. Per germline, CDR1 DFQATT and CDR2 SNEGSKA (reference sequence). V was clipped by 2 bases and J by 7 bases, with 9 bases between them. The CDR3 here is CSARNQLEQYF. The CDR3 region has the DNA TGCAGTGCTAGAAATCAGTTGGAGCAGTACTTC.

This chain joins TRBV7-3 and TRBJ2-7; 8 bases match TRBD2. CDR1 SGHTA and CDR2 FQGTGA come from the germline V gene. With 5 bases clipped from V and 0 bases from J, the junction kept 3 bases outside the gene matches. The CDR3 covers 14 residues. Written as DNA, the CDR3 is TGTGCCAGCAGCCCCAGCGGGAGCTCCTACGAGCAGTACTTC. This codes for CASSPSGSSYEQYF. Looking up the rest from reference TRBV7-3 and TRBJ2-7 gives the full variable domain: GAGVSQTPSNKVTEKGKYVELRCDPISGHTALYWYRQSLGQGPEFLIYFQGTGAADDSGLPNDRFFAVRPEGSVSTLKIQRTERGDSAVYLCASSPSGSSYEQYFGPGTRLTVT.

This clone was counted between two and nine times. The rearrangement uses TRBV6-1 and TRBJ1-3; D perhaps matches TRBD1 (5 bases). The CDR3 loop spans 16 amino acids. The V end lost 2 bases, the J end lost 0 bases, and 11 bases lay between the germline ends. Germline CDR1 reads MNHNS; CDR2 reads SASEGT. CDR3 sequence reads: CASSETGPHSGNTIYF. CDR3 bases: TGTGCCAGCAGTGAAACAGGACCTCACTCTGGAAACACCATATATTTT.